This TCR beta chain appears in the sequencing data of a study of T cells in localized non-small cell lung cancer. The study's findings and limits: Tumor showed lower T cell clonality than uninvolved adjacent lung, where it was highest. Median detection of top 100 tumor clones in adjacent lung was 57 clones. Sequencing was restricted to one tumor region; therefore, heterogeneity remains possible.

Regarding this clone: Its antigen is still unknown.

This CDR3 region has 14 residues. V lost 2 bases and J 4 bases, leaving 11 bases between the germline ends. Germline CDR1 reads KGHSH; CDR2 reads LQKENI. Sequencing was performed with immunoSEQ multiplex PCR; in TCRdb, only in-frame clones are kept and a portion is missing. The sample records tens of thousands of clones, 84% being singletons. This TCR derives from a female donor older than 55 with stage I lung adenocarcinoma. This chain uses TRBV18 with TRBJ1-2, with D possibly TRBD1 on 6 matching bases. Sequencing was performed on peripheral blood, taken before any cancer treatment. The CDR3: CASSPKEGGYGYTF. CDR3 DNA: TGTGCCAGCTCACCAAAGGAGGGGGGCTATGGCTACACCTTC.